This TCR beta chain was obtained from a study of response to subunit inactivated influenza vaccine. About this clonotype itself: Antigen specificity is unknown.

TCRdb recomputed calls from the RT-PCR reads with MiXCR, one row per CDR3 protein. The sample holds around 520,000 distinct CDR3 sequences; around 11% are singletons and the top ten take more than 8.5%. Whole-study findings and limits: Authors suggested seasonal influenza vaccinations each recruit few new T cells.

The CDR3 has 14 residues. Germline values: CDR1 SGDLS, CDR2 YYNGEE. With 4 bases clipped from V and 10 bases from J, the junction kept 11 bases outside the gene matches. This sequence joins TRBV9 and TRBJ2-3; 8 nucleotides align to TRBD2. The material sequenced was PBMCs from blood, taken on the day of vaccination. This TCR was sampled from a man aged 50 or older who received an inactivated influenza vaccine. CDR3 loop: CASSPRVSGNSQYF. The CDR3, as DNA: TGTGCCAGCAGCCCCCGGGTTAGCGGGAACTCGCAGTATTTT.